A selection of T cell receptor beta chains follows, all from one sample in a study of T cells in Graves' hyperthyroidism and ophthalmopathy. TCRdb fed the multiplex PCR reads into MiXCR, producing one record per CDR3 protein. The data contain a few hundred thousand distinct CDR3 sequences, approximately 14% of them singletons. The sequenced sample was blood. The receptors originated from a woman between 18 and 30 years old with Graves' hyperthyroidism. The CDR3 runs from the conserved cysteine through the conserved F or W. D genes are given only for firm matches. For some rows the clone size is stated as once, few or many, or as a class when expanded; others skip it.

V gene	clone size	D gene	J gene	CDR3 DNA	CDR3 protein
TRBV2	many	.	TRBJ1-3	.	CASTSGQTGNTIYF
TRBV5-4	many	.	TRBJ2-7	TGTGCCAGCAGCACCGTGACAGGGACTTTCTCCTACGAGCAGTACTTC	CASSTVTGTFSYEQYF
TRBV7-2	.	.	TRBJ1-1	TGTGCCAGCAGCTTAGACAGATTAATGAACACTGAAGCTTTCTTT	CASSLDRLMNTEAFF
TRBV20-1	many	TRBD1	TRBJ2-7	TGCAGTGCTCAAACACAGGGGTACGAGCAGTACTTC	CSAQTQGYEQYF
TRBV27	many	.	TRBJ1-4	TGTGCCAGCAGTCCCCGGGGACCTCCTCATGCGAAACTGTTTTTT	CASSPRGPPHAKLFF
TRBV25-1	.	TRBD2	TRBJ2-1	TGTGCCAGCAGCGCACTTCGTGGTAGCGGGGGGGGCAATGAGCAGTTCTTC	CASSALRGSGGGNEQFF
TRBV2	many	TRBD1	TRBJ2-3	TGTGCCAGCAGTAAACAGGGGGCAGTCGGGTTCTCCCCAGATACGCAGTATTTT	CASSKQGAVGFSPDTQYF
TRBV12-3/TRBV12-4	many	.	TRBJ2-5	TGTGCCAGCAGCCTCCGCATAGACAAGGGGCGAGAGACCCAGTACTTC	CASSLRIDKGRETQYF
TRBV24-1	many	.	TRBJ2-5	TGTGCCACCAGTGATACCACAAAGACCCAGTACTTC	CATSDTTKTQYF
TRBV6-1	once	.	TRBJ2-5	TGTGCCAGCAGGCAACTAGCAGTTTATGGAGGGACCCAGTACTTC	CASRQLAVYGGTQYF
TRBV6-1	few	TRBD1	TRBJ2-7	TGTGCCACCTCCGGACAGGGGACCTACGAGCAGTACTTC	CATSGQGTYEQYF
TRBV25-1	.	.	TRBJ2-5	TGTGCCAGCAGTTCACAGACCCAGTACTTC	CASSSQTQYF
TRBV7-8	many	TRBD2	TRBJ2-7	TGTGCCAGCAGCTTAGCTGCTAGCGGGGGCCCCTCCTACGAGCAGTACTTC	CASSLAASGGPSYEQYF
TRBV12-3/TRBV12-4	many	.	TRBJ1-1	TGTGCCAGCAGAAGAGCGAACACTGAAGCTTTCTTT	CASRRANTEAFF
TRBV25-1	many	TRBD1	TRBJ2-1	TGTGCCAGCAGTCGCGGTGTAGGGACAGGGTACGAGTTTTTCTCCTACAATGAGCAGTTCTTC	CASSRGVGTGYEFFSYNEQFF
TRBV6-6	.	.	TRBJ2-1	TGTGCCAGCAGTTACTCTAAAGGGGGCTCCTACAATGAGCAGTTCTTC	CASSYSKGGSYNEQFF
TRBV28	.	.	TRBJ1-5	TGTGCCAGCAGTCCGCCGGGGGTAGGTGGCAATCAGCCCCAGCATTTT	CASSPPGVGGNQPQHF
TRBV9	.	.	TRBJ2-5	TGTGCCAGCAGCGTAGGCGGCGGAATCAGCCAAGAGACCCAGTACTTC	CASSVGGGISQETQYF
TRBV3-1	many	TRBD2	TRBJ2-7	TGTGCCAGCAGCCAAGATCTGGGACTAGCGGGACGGTACGAGCAGTACTTC	CASSQDLGLAGRYEQYF
TRBV3-1	many	.	TRBJ1-2	TGTGCCAGCAGCCAAGGAAGGGCCCTTAACTATGGCTACACCTTC	CASSQGRALNYGYTF
TRBV5-1	many	.	TRBJ2-5	TGCGCCAGCAGCTTGGCAGCAGGTGTTGGAGAGACCCAGTACTTC	CASSLAAGVGETQYF
TRBV2	many	.	TRBJ2-7	TGTGCCAGCAGTAACGGGGGTTCTGGGGAGCAGTACTTC	CASSNGGSGEQYF
TRBV3-1	many	.	TRBJ1-3	TGTGCCAGCAGCCAAGAAGGGCGCCTCTCTGGAAACACCATATATTTT	CASSQEGRLSGNTIYF
TRBV6-1	.	.	TRBJ1-2	TGTGCCAGCAGTACCCAGGGGCCCGGGTGGAACTATAACTACACCTTC	CASSTQGPGWNYNYTF
TRBV7-9	.	.	TRBJ1-4	TGTGCCAGCAGACAGACTTCTAATGAAAAACTGTTTTTT	CASRQTSNEKLFF
TRBV5-1	many	.	TRBJ2-7	TGCGCCAGTCGCGCCCCGGACGATACCTACGAGCAGTACTTC	CASRAPDDTYEQYF
TRBV19	many	.	TRBJ1-1	TGTGCCAGTAGTATAGCCCCGGGACACAACACTGAAGCTTTCTTT	CASSIAPGHNTEAFF
TRBV5-1	.	TRBD2	TRBJ2-5	TGCGCCAGCAGCTTTACTAGCGGGGCGGAGACCCAGTACTTC	CASSFTSGAETQYF
TRBV5-1	many	TRBD1	TRBJ2-3	TGCGCCAGCAGCTTGGCCGACAGGGCAATGGATACGCAGTATTTT	CASSLADRAMDTQYF
TRBV28	many	.	TRBJ2-7	TGTGCCAGCAGTTTTGATATGGGGGGCGCAGGGGAGCAGTACTTC	CASSFDMGGAGEQYF
TRBV12-3/TRBV12-4	many	.	TRBJ2-5	TGTGCCAGCAGTTTGAAGGTTTACCAAGAGACCCAGTACTTC	CASSLKVYQETQYF
TRBV7-2	.	.	TRBJ2-3	TGTGCCAGCACCTTTTCTAGCACAGATACGCAGTATTTT	CASTFSSTDTQYF
TRBV9	.	TRBD2	TRBJ2-1	TGTGCCAGCAGTCCTGGACTAGCGGGGCCCTACAATGAGCAGTTCTTC	CASSPGLAGPYNEQFF
TRBV9	few	.	TRBJ2-2	TGTGCCAGCAGCGAGGGGGGACGGAACACCGGGGAGCTGTTTTTT	CASSEGGRNTGELFF
TRBV20-1	.	TRBD1	TRBJ2-7	TGCAGTGCCAATACCGGGACAGGGCCTAACGAGCAGTACTTC	CSANTGTGPNEQYF
TRBV3-1	many	TRBD1	TRBJ2-1	TGTGCCAGCAGCCAAGGGGACAGGGGCTACAATGAGCAGTTCTTC	CASSQGDRGYNEQFF
TRBV18	many	.	TRBJ1-2	TGTGCCAGCTCACCACACAACAGCCTTATGCATGGCTACACCTTC	CASSPHNSLMHGYTF
TRBV20-1	many	.	TRBJ2-5	TGCAGTGCTAGAGATCCCGCTAAGAAAGAGACCCAGTACTTC	CSARDPAKKETQYF
TRBV5-1	many	.	TRBJ2-3	TGCGCCAGCGGGCGGTATCAGACAGATACGCAGTATTTT	CASGRYQTDTQYF
TRBV3-1	many	.	TRBJ2-5	TGTGCCAGCAGCCGAATCGGTACGGAGACCCAGTACTTC	CASSRIGTETQYF
TRBV6-5	.	TRBD1	TRBJ2-2	TGTGCCAGCAGTTACAGGAACAGGGGAAACACCGGGGAGCTGTTTTTT	CASSYRNRGNTGELFF
TRBV11-2	many	TRBD2	TRBJ2-1	TGTGCCAGCAGCTCATCTCTAGCGGGAGGCCCCAATGAGCAGTTCTTC	CASSSSLAGGPNEQFF
TRBV3-1	many	TRBD2	TRBJ2-7	TGTGCCAGCAGCCGACTAGCGACGGACGAGCAGTACTTC	CASSRLATDEQYF
TRBV7-3	many	TRBD2	TRBJ2-2	TGTGCCAGCAGCTTAGATAGCGGGAGGACCAAGGAGCTGTTTTTT	CASSLDSGRTKELFF
TRBV11-3	many	.	TRBJ2-7	TGTGCCAGCAGCTTATCTACAGAGTACGAGCAGTACTTC	CASSLSTEYEQYF